The present TCR beta chain was sequenced within a study of cytomegalovirus exposure and HLA in healthy donors. Overall study findings and caveats: The tendency of first-cohort TCR clusters to co-occur in the 120 or so validation repertoires emerged from a later analysis.

The J segment lost 3 bases and the V segment lost 1 base, leaving 7 bases of the junction unmatched. CDR3 length: 15 amino acids. Germline V gives CDR1 SGHDT, CDR2 YYEEEE. The method was immunoSEQ multiplex PCR; TCRdb's version includes in-frame clones alone and lacks a portion of them. The sample lists approximately 150,000 clones, 86% occurring once. There are a few counts of this clone. The target antigen is unknown. This rearrangement joins TRBV5-6 to TRBJ2-7; 7 bases align to TRBD1. Sequences were obtained from PBMCs. The sequence was collected from a man aged 18 to 30 in good health and CMV-seropositive. The CDR3 spells CASSLKMRQGYEQYF. CDR3 coding DNA: TGTGCCAGCAGCTTGAAGATGAGACAGGGCTACGAGCAGTACTTC.